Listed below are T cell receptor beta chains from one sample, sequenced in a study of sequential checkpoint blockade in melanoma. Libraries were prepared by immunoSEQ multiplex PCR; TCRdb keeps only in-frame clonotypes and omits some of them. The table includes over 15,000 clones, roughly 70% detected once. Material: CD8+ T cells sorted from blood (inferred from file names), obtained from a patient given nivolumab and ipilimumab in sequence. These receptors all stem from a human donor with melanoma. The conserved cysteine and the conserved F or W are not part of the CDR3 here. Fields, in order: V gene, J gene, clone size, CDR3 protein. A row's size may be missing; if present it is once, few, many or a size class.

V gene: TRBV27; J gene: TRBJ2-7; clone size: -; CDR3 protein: ASSWAFQDEQY
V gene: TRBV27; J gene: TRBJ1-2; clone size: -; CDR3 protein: ASSSNRRYGYT
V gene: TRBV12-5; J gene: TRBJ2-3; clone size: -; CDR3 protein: ASGLARLGREASTDTQY
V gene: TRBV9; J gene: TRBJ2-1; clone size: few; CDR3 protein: ASSARLYNEQF
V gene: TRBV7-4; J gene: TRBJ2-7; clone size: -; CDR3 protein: ASRNRYEQY
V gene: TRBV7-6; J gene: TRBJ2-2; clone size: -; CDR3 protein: ASSLARGFNAGELF
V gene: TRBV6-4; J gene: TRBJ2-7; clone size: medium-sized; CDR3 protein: ASLRRWDSLYEQY
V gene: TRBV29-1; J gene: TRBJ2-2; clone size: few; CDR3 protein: SVEGTDYTGELF
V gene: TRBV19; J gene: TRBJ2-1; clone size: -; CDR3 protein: ASSIALAGELYNEQF
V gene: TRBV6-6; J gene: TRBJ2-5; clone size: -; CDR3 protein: ASSYSVQETQY
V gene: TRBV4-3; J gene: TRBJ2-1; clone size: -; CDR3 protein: ASSATSGAYNEQF
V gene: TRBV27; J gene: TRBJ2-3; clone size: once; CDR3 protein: ASSLQRERPDTQY
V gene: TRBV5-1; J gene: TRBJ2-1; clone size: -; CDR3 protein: ASSFASGGEINEQF
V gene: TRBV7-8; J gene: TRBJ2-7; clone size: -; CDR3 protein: ASTLRSGTAREQY
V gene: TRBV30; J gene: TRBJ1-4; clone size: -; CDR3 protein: AWSWAGWEKLF